This T cell receptor (beta chain) was retrieved from a study of PD-L1 blockade in urothelial cancer. Study-level information: From 2014, patients received atezolizumab, given as 1,200 mg intravenously every 3 weeks.

TCR analog templates of synthetic origin were spiked into each PCR. The data were produced by immunoSEQ multiplex PCR, yet TCRdb's version contains in-frame clones alone and is incomplete. The data contain some 84,000 clones, over 80% of them singletons. V shed 10 bases and J 7 bases; nucleotides not matched to a gene: 11. Per the germline V gene, CDR1 is LNHDA and CDR2 is SQIVND (reference sequence). The CDR3 covers 13 residues. This specimen consisted of PBMCs, obtained around atezolizumab (anti-PD-L1) treatment. The chain combines TRBV19 with TRBJ1-2, with 8 bases identical to TRBD1. The origin of this receptor is an older man with urothelial cancer. This CDR3 reads CATGTGMGFGYTF. DNA for the CDR3: TGTGCCACCGGGACAGGAATGGGTTTTGGCTACACCTTC.